This T cell receptor (beta chain) was sequenced for a study of T cell changes during pregnancy in multiple sclerosis. The V gene lost 0 bases and the J gene lost 0 bases, with 6 bases spanning the gap. CDR3 length: 16 amino acids. Germline loops: CDR1 LNHNV, CDR2 YYDKDF (reference sequence). The table came from immunoSEQ multiplex PCR; TCRdb's copy has only in-frame clones and leaves some out. The repertoire consists of about 54,000 clones, with 75% to 95% occurring once and the leading ten covering 1% to 1.5%. The TCR originated in a female donor in good health, enrolled as a control in a pregnancy study. The sequencing here drew on peripheral blood, taken after pregnancy. This sequence joins TRBV15 and TRBJ2-6; no reliable D call. CDR3 nucleotides: TGTGCCACCAGCAGAGATCCTAGCTCTGGGGCCAACGTCCTGACTTTC. It is translated as CATSRDPSSGANVLTF.